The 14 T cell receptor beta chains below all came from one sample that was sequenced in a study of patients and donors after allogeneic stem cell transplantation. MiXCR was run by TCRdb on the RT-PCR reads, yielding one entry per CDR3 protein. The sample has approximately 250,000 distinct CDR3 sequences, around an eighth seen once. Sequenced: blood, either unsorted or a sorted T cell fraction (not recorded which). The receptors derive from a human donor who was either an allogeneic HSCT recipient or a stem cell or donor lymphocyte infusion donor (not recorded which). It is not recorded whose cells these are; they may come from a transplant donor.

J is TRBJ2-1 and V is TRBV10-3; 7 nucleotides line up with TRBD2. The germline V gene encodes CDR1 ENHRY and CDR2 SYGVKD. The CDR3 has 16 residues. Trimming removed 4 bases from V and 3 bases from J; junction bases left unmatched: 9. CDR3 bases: TGTGCCATCAGTGTGGTCGCGGGAGCAAGCTACAATGAGCAGTTCTTC. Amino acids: CAISVVAGASYNEQFF.

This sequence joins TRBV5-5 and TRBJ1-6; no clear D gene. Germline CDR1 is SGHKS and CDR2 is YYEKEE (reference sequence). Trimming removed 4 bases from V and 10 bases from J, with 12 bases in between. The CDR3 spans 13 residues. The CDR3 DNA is TGTGCCAGCAGCCCAATCGAAGGATCACCCCTCCACTTT. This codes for CASSPIEGSPLHF.

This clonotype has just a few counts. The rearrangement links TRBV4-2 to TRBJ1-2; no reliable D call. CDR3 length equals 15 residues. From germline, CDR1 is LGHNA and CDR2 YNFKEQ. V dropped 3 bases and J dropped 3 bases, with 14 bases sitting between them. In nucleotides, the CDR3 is TGTGCCAGCAGCCAGGAATACGGGGAGGACTATGGCTACACCTTC. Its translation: CASSQEYGEDYGYTF.

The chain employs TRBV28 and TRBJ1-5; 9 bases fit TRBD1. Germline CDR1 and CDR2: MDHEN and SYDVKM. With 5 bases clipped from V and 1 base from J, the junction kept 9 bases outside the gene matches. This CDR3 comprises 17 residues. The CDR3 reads CASSPSTGGRSNQPQHF. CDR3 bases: TGTGCCAGCAGTCCATCAACAGGGGGCCGGAGCAATCAGCCCCAGCATTTT. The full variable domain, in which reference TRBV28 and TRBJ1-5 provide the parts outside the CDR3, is DVKVTQSSRYLVKRTGEKVFLECVQDMDHENMFWYRQDPGLGLRLIYFSYDVKMKEKGDIPEGYSVSREKKERFSLILESASTNQTSMYLCASSPSTGGRSNQPQHFGDGTRLSIL.

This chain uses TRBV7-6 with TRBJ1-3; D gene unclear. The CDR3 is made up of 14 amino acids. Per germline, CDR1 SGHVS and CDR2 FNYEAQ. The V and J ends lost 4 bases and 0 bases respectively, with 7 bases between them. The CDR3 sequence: CASSWQDSGNTIYF. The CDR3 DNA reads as TGTGCCAGCAGCTGGCAGGACTCTGGAAACACCATATATTTT.

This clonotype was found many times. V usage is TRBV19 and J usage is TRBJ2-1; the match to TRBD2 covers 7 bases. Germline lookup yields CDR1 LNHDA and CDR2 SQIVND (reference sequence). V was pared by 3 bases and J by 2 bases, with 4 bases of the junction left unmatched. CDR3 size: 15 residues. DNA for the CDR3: TGTGCCAGTAGTATCCGCGGGGGAACCTACAATGAGCAGTTCTTC. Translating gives CASSIRGGTYNEQFF.

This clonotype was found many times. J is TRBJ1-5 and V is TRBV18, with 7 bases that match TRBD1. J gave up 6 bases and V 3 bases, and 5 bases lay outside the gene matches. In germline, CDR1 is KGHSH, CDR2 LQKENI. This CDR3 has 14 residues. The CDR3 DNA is TGTGCCAGCTCACCTACAGGGGCGGTTCAGCCCCAGCATTTT. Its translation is CASSPTGAVQPQHF.

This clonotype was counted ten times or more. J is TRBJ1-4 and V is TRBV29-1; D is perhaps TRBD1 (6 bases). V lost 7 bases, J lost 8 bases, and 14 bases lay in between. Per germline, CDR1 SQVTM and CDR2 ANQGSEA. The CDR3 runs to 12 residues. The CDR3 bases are TGCAGCGCCGCACTACAGGGCGAAAAACTGTTTTTT. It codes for CSAALQGEKLFF.

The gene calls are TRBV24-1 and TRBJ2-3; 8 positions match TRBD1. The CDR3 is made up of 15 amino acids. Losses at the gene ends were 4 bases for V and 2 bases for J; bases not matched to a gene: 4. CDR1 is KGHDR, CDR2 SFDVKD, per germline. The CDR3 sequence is CATSEQGGTTDTQYF. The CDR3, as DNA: TGTGCCACCAGTGAACAGGGGGGAACCACAGATACGCAGTATTTT.

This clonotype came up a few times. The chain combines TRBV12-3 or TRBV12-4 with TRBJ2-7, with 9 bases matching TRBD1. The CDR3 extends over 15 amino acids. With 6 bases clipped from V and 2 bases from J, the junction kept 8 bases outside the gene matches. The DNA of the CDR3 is TGTGCCAGCAGAAGACAGGGGGACTCTACCTACGAGCAGTACTTC. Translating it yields CASRRQGDSTYEQYF.

CDR3 in DNA: TGTGCCAGCACCGACTTAGGGACAGGGAGGAAGCAGCCCCAGCATTTT. Protein product: CASTDLGTGRKQPQHF. The chain joins TRBV28 to TRBJ1-5; 9 nucleotides match TRBD1. The J segment lost 7 bases and the V segment lost 7 bases, leaving 14 bases of the junction unmatched. This CDR3 comprises 16 residues. Per the germline V gene, CDR1 is MDHEN and CDR2 is SYDVKM.

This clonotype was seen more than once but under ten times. CDR3 protein: CSATTGDDEQFF. The CDR3 region has the DNA TGCAGTGCCACGACAGGAGACGATGAGCAGTTCTTC. The V call is TRBV20-1, the J call TRBJ2-1; D possibly corresponds to TRBD1 (6 bases). In germline, CDR1 is DFQATT, CDR2 SNEGSKA (reference sequence). The CDR3 has 12 amino acids. Trimming pared 6 bases from V and 8 bases from J, leaving 14 bases between.

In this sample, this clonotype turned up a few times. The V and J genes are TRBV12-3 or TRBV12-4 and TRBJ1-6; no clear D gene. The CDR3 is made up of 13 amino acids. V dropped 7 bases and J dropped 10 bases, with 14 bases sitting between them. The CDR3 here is CASNRGYGSPLHF. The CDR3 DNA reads TGTGCCAGCAATCGGGGTTATGGATCACCCCTCCACTTT.

DNA of the CDR3: TGTGCCAGCGGAGAGGGTCAAGAGACCCAGTACTTC. Translating gives CASGEGQETQYF. This chain connects TRBV25-1 to TRBJ2-5; a weak D match, TRBD2 (5 bases). In germline, CDR1 is MGHDK, CDR2 SYGVNS. This CDR3 contains 12 residues. The V gene lost 8 bases and the J gene lost 2 bases, with 9 bases spanning the gap.